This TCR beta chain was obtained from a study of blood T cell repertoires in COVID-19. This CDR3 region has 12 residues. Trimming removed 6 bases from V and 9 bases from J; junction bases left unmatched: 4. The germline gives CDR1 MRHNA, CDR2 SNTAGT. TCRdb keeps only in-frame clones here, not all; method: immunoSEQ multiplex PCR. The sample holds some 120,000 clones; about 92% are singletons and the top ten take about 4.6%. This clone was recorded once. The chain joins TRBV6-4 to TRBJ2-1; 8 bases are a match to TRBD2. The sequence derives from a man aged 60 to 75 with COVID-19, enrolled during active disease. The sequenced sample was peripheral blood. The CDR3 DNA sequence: TGTGCCAGCAGATCGGGGGGGACTGAGCAGTTCTTC. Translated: CASRSGGTEQFF.